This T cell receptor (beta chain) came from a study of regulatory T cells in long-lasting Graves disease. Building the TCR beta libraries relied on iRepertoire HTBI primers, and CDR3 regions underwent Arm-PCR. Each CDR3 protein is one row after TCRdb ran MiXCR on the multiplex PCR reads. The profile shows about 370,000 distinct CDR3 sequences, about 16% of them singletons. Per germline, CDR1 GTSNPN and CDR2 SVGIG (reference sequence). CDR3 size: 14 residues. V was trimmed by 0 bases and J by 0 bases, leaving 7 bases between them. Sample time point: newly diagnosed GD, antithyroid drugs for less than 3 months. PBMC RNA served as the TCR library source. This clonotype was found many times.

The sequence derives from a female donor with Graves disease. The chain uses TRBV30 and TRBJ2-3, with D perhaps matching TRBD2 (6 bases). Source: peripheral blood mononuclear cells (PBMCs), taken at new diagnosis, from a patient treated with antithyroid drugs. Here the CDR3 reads CAWSVGLSTDTQYF. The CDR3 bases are TGTGCCTGGAGTGTGGGACTTAGCACAGATACGCAGTATTTT.